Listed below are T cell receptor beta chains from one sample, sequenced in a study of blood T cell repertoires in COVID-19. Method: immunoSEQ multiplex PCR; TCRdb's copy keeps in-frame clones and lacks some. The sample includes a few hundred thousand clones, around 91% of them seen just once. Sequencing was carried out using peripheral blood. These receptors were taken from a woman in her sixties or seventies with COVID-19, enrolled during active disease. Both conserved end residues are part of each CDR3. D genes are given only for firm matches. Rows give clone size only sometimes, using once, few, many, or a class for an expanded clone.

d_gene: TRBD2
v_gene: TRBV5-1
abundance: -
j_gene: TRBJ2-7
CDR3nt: TGCGCCAGCACTTGGACTAGCGGGCAATACGAGCAGTACTTC
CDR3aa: CASTWTSGQYEQYF

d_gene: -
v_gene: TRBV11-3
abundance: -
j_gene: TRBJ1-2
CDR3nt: TGTGCCAGCATCTGTGGCTACACCTTC
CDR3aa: CASICGYTF

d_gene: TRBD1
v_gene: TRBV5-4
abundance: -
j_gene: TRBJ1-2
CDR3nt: TGTGCCAGCAGTCCGTTGACAGGGGATCGCTATGGCTACACCTTC
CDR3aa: CASSPLTGDRYGYTF

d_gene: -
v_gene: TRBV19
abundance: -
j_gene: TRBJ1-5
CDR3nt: TGTGCCAGTAGTAACAGGGACGGCCAGCCCCAGCATTTT
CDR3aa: CASSNRDGQPQHF

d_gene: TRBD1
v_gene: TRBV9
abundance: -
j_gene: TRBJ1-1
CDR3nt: TGTGCCAGCAGCTCACCCGAGGGACAGCTCCCGTTGAACACTGAAGCTTTCTTT
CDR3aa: CASSSPEGQLPLNTEAFF

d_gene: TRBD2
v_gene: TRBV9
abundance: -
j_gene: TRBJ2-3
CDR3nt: TGTGCCAGCAGCGTATGGCGGGGGGGGAGCACAGATACGCAGTATTTT
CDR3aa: CASSVWRGGSTDTQYF

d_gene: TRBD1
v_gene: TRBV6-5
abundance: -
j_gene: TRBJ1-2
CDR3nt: TGTGCCACCACACCAGGACAGGGTGGCTACACCTTC
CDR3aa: CATTPGQGGYTF

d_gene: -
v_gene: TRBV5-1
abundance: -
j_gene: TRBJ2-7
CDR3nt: TGCGCCAGCAGCTTGGGCAGCTCCTACGAGCAGTACTTC
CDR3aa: CASSLGSSYEQYF

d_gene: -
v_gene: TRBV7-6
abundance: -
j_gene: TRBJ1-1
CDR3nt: TGTGCCAGCAGCTTAGGAGAGAACACTGAAGCTTTCTTT
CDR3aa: CASSLGENTEAFF

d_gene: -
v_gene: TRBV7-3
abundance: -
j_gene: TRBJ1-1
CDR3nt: TGTGCCAGCAGCTTAAGGAGGAACACTGAAGCTTTCTTT
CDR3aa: CASSLRRNTEAFF

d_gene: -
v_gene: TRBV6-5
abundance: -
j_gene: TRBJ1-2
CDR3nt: TGTGCCAGCAAAATTGGAGTTGACTATGGCTACACCTTC
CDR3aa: CASKIGVDYGYTF

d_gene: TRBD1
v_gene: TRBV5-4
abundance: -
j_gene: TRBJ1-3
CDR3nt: TGTGCCAGCAGCGCGTCGTGGGACAGGGCGGACACCATATATTTT
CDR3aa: CASSASWDRADTIYF

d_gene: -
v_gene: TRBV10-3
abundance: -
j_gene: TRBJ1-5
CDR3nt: TGTGCCATCAACAGGGAAGGGGTCGGTCAGCCCCAGCATTTT
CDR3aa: CAINREGVGQPQHF

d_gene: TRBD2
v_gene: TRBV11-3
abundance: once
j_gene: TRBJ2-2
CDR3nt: TGTGCCAGCAGCTACGGGACTAGTATAGGGAGGGCCACCGGGGAGCTGTTTTTT
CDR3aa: CASSYGTSIGRATGELFF

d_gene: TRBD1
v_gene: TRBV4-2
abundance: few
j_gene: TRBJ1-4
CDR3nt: TGTGCCAGCAGCCAAGAATTATGGACAGGGAGTAATGAAAAACTGTTTTTT
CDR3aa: CASSQELWTGSNEKLFF

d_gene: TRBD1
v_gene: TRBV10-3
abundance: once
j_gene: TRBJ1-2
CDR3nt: TGTGCCATCAGTGAGTCCGGAGGACAGGGGGCGCGGGGCTACACCTTC
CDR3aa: CAISESGGQGARGYTF

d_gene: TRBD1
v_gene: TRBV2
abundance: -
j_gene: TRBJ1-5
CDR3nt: TGTGCCAGCAGTCTCCGGGACAGGGTTAATCAGCCCCAGCATTTT
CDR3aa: CASSLRDRVNQPQHF

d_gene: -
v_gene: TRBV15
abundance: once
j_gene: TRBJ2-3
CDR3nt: TGTGCCACCAGCAGAGTCACGGGGGGCCAGGATACGCAGTATTTT
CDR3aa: CATSRVTGGQDTQYF

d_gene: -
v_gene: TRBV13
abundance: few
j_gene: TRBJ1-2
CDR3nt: TGTGCCAGCAACACACTGGGCCGAGCTAACTATGGCTACACCTTC
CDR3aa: CASNTLGRANYGYTF

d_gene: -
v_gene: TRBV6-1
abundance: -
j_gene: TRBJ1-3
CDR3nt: TGTGCCAGCAGTGAAACGCCCCTCCTCAGCTATACGGGCTCTGGAAACACCATATATTTT
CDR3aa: CASSETPLLSYTGSGNTIYF

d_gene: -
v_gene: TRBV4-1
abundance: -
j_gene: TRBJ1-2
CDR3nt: TGCGCCAGCAGCCCGGTGTCGTCCGCTGGCTACACCTTC
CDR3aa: CASSPVSSAGYTF

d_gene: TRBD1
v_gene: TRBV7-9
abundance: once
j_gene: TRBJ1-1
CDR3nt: TGTGCCAGCAGCTTAGGGACAGGGTTAGCTTTCTTT
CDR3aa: CASSLGTGLAFF

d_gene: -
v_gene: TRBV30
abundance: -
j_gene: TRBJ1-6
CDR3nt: TGTGCCTGGAGTGGAGGACAGCATAATTCACCCCTCCACTTT
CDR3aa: CAWSGGQHNSPLHF

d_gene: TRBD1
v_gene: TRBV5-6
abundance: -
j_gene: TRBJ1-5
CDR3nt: TGTGCCAGCAGCGGCGGGACAGCCAATCAGCCCCAGCATTTT
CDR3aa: CASSGGTANQPQHF

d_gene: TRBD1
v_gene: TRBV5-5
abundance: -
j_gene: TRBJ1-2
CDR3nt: TGTGCCAGCAGCCTCGGGACAGGGGTACTCTATGGCTACACCTTC
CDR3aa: CASSLGTGVLYGYTF

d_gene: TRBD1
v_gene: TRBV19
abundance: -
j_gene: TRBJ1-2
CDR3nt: TGTGCCAGTAGTAGGACAGGGTTTGATGGCTACACCTTC
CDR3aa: CASSRTGFDGYTF

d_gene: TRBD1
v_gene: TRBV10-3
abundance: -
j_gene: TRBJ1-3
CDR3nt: TGTGCCATCAGTGGCCGAGACAGGGCCCTCTCTGGAAACACCATATATTTT
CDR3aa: CAISGRDRALSGNTIYF

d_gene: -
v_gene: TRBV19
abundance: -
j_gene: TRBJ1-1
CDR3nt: TGTGCCAGTAGTATGGGGCCCGGGGGTGAAGCTTTCTTT
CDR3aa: CASSMGPGGEAFF

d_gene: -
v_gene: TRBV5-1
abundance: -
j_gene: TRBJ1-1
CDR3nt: TGCGCCAGCAGCTTTTTCGGGAACACTGAAGCTTTCTTT
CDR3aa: CASSFFGNTEAFF

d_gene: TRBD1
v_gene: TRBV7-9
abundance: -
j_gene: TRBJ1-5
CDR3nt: TGTGCCAGCAGCTTAGGTAGAGGGGGCACGAGCAATCAGCCCCAGCATTTT
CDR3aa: CASSLGRGGTSNQPQHF

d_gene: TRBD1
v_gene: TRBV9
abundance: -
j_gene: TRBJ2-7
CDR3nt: TGTGCCAGCAGCGAGGGGGACAGCACCTACGAGCAGTACTTC
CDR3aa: CASSEGDSTYEQYF

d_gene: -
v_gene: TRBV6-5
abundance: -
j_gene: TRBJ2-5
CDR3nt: TGTGCCAGCAGATCACACCGGGGGGCAGAGACCCAGTACTTC
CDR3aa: CASRSHRGAETQYF

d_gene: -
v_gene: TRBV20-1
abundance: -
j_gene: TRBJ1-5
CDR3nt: TGCAGTGCTAGTACGGTCCAGGCGGGGAATCAGCCCCAGCATTTT
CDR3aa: CSASTVQAGNQPQHF

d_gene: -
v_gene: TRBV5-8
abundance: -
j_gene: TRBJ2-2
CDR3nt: TGTGCCAGCAGCCCCGGAAGATCTCTACTGGGCTGGACCGGGGAGCTGTTTTTT
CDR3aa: CASSPGRSLLGWTGELFF

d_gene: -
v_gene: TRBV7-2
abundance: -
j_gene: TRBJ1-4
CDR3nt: TGTGCCAGCAGCCCCATGGGTCGGGGGGATGAAAAACTGTTTTTT
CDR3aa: CASSPMGRGDEKLFF

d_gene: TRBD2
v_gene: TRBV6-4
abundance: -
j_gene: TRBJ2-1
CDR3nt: TGTGCCAGCAGTGTTCATGCGGGGGGGGCTTTTGAGCAGTTCTTC
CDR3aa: CASSVHAGGAFEQFF

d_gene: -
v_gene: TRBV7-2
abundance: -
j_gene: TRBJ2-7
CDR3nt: TGTGCCAGCAGCTTAGCGCCCAGCGCCTACGAGCAGTACTTC
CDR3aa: CASSLAPSAYEQYF

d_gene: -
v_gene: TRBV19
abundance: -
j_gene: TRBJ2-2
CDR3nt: TGTGCCAGTAGTCCCCAACTAGAGAACACCGGGGAGCTGTTTTTT
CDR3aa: CASSPQLENTGELFF

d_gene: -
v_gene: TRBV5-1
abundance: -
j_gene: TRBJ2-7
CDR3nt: TGCGCCAGCAGCTTTGATAGCACCTACGAGCAGTACTTC
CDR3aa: CASSFDSTYEQYF

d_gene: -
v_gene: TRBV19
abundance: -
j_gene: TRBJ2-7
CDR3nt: TGTGCCAGTAGTAGCCAGACAGGGAGGACCTACGAGCAGTACTTC
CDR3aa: CASSSQTGRTYEQYF

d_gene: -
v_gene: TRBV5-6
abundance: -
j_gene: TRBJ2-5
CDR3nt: TGTGCCAGCAGCTTTGTGGGGGCAATCGACCAAGAGACCCAGTACTTC
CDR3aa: CASSFVGAIDQETQYF

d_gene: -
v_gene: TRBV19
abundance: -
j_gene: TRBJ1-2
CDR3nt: TGTGCCAGCCGGCACCGACAGGTTCTCGGCTACACCTTC
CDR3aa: CASRHRQVLGYTF

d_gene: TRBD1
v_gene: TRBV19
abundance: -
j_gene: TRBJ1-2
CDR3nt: TGTGCCAGTAGCCAGGGACAGAACTATGGCTACACCTTC
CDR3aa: CASSQGQNYGYTF

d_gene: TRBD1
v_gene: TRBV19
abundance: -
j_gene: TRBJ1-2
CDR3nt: TGTGCCAGTAGTATATTCCGGGACAGGGGGCTCCAACACGGCTACACCTTC
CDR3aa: CASSIFRDRGLQHGYTF

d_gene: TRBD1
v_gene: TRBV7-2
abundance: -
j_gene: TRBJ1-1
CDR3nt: TGTGCCAGCAGCCAAAAGAGGGGGCCCCACGATGAAGCTTTCTTT
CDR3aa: CASSQKRGPHDEAFF

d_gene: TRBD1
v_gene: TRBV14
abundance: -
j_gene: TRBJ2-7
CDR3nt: TGTGCCAGCAGCCTAATCCCCCTTCAGACAGGGACCTCCTACGAGCAGTACTTC
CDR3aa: CASSLIPLQTGTSYEQYF

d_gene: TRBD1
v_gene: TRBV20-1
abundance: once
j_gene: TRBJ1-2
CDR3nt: TGCAGTGCTAGTTGGTGGACAGGGAGACCAAAATTTAACTATGGCTACACCTTC
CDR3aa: CSASWWTGRPKFNYGYTF

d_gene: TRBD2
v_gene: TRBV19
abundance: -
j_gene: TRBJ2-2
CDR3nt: TGTGCCAGTAGCTTCACTAGCGGGGCGTTCACCGGGGAGCTGTTTTTT
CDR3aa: CASSFTSGAFTGELFF

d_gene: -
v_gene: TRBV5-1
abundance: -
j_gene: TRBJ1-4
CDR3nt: TGCGCCAGCAGCTTGCGGCAGGATCAGGAAAAACTGTTTTTT
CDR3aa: CASSLRQDQEKLFF

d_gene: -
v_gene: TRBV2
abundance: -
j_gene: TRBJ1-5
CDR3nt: TGTGCCAGCCGGGAAACAGCGAGACTTTATAGCAATCAGCCCCAGCATTTT
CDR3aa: CASRETARLYSNQPQHF

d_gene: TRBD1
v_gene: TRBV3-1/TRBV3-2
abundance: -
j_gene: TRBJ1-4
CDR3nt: TGTGCCAGCAGCCTACCGGGACAGGGGGCGACTAATGAAAAACTGTTTTTT
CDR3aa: CASSLPGQGATNEKLFF

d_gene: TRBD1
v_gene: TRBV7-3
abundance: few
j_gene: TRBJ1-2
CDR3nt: TGTGCCAGCAGCGCAACAGGGGGCGCCGAATATGGCTACACCTTC
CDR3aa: CASSATGGAEYGYTF

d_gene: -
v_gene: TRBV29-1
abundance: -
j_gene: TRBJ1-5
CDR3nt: TGCAGCGTTGTAATTAGCAATCAGCCCCAGCATTTT
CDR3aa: CSVVISNQPQHF

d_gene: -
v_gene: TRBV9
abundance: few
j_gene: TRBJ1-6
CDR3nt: TGTGCCAGCAGCGTGACAGAAAATTCACCCCTCCACTTT
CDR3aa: CASSVTENSPLHF

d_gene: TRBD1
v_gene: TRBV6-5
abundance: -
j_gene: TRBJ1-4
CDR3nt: TGTGCCAGCAGTTACGGACAGGCTGAAAAACTGTTTTTT
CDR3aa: CASSYGQAEKLFF

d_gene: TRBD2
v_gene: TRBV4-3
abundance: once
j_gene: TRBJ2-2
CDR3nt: TGCGCCAGCAGGCAGGGACTAGCGGCCACCGGGGAGCTGTTTTTT
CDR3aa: CASRQGLAATGELFF

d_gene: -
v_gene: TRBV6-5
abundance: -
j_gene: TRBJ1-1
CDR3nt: TGTGCCAGCTCAGATACTAGGAACACTGAAGCTTTCTTT
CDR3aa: CASSDTRNTEAFF